The 2 T cell receptor beta chains below were found in one sample sequenced in a study of T-cell memory formation after mild COVID-19. TCRdb independently ran MiXCR on the 5' RACE reads; one entry per CDR3 protein. The table records roughly 610,000 distinct CDR3 sequences, roughly 17% of them present only once. The sample was PBMCs or a T cell subset sorted from them (not recorded which). The origin of the receptors is an adult woman who had mild COVID-19 (a few samples of this study predate the infection). Cell type and time point are not known.

This clonotype has just a few counts. The chain joins TRBV24-1 to TRBJ2-1; 8 bases match TRBD1. J was trimmed by 7 bases and V by 5 bases; bases with no gene match: 12. The CDR3 covers 16 residues. Germline CDR1 reads KGHDR; CDR2 reads SFDVKD. The CDR3 loop is CATSAPTGAVRNEQFF. The CDR3 region has the DNA TGTGCCACCAGTGCCCCGACAGGGGCGGTTAGAAATGAGCAGTTCTTC.

The gene calls are TRBV4-2 and TRBJ2-1; 10 bases match TRBD2. The CDR3 covers 17 residues. Germline V CDR1 and CDR2: LGHNA, YNFKEQ. Germline trimming cut 1 base from V and 0 bases from J; bases unmatched to any gene: 3. The CDR3 DNA reads as TGTGCCAGCAGCCAAGGGGCTAGCGGGAGCTCCTACAATGAGCAGTTCTTC. Protein: CASSQGASGSSYNEQFF.